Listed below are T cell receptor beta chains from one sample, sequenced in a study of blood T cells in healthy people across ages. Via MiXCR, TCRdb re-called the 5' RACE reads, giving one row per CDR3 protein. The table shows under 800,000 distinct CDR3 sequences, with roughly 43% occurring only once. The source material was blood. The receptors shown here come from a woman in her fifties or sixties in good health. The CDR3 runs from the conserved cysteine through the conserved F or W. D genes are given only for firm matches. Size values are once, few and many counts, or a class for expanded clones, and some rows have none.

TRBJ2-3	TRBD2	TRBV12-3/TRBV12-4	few	CASRVAGYTDTQYF	TGTGCCAGCAGGGTAGCGGGATACACAGATACGCAGTATTTT
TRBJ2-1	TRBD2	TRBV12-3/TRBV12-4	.	CASSSTSGAPRGQFF	TGTGCCAGCAGTTCGACTAGCGGAGCCCCAAGAGGGCAGTTCTTC
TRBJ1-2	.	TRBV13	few	CASSVIGADSYTF	TGTGCCAGCAGCGTAATCGGGGCAGACAGCTACACCTTC
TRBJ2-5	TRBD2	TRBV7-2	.	CASSLEGPSGSQWTQYF	TGTGCCAGCAGCTTAGAAGGACCTAGCGGGTCACAATGGACCCAGTACTTC
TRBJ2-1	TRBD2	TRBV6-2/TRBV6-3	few	CASSYGASGRVNEQFF	TGTGCCAGCAGTTACGGGGCTAGCGGGAGGGTCAATGAGCAGTTCTTC
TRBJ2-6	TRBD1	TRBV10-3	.	CAISEGGPVFSGANVLTF	TGTGCCATCAGTGAAGGGGGCCCCGTCTTCTCTGGGGCCAACGTCCTGACTTTC
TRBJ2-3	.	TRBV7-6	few	CASSPMAGLPTDTQYF	TGTGCCAGCAGCCCCATGGCGGGACTCCCCACAGATACGCAGTATTTT
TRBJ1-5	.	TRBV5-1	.	CASSTRGGSGQPQHF	TGCGCCAGCAGCACTAGAGGGGGGTCGGGGCAGCCCCAGCATTTT
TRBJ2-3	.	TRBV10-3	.	CAISAGASTDTQYF	TGTGCCATCAGTGCGGGGGCTAGCACAGATACGCAGTATTTT
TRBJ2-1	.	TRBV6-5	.	CASSRGISWFF	TGTGCCAGCAGCCGAGGAATATCGTGGTTCTTC
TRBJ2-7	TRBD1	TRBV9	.	CASSVADRGAYEQYF	TGTGCCAGCAGCGTAGCGGACAGGGGTGCCTACGAGCAGTACTTC
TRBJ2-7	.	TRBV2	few	CASTPGLSSYEQYF	TGTGCCAGCACCCCGGGACTCAGCTCCTACGAGCAGTACTTC
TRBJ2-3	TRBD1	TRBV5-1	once	CASSKQGDRTDTQYF	TGCGCCAGCAGCAAACAGGGGGATCGTACAGATACGCAGTATTTT
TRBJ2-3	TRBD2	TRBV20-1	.	CSAALAGGGTDTQYF	TGCAGTGCTGCCCTAGCGGGGGGAGGAACAGATACGCAGTATTTT
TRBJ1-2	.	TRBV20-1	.	CSARPTGNYGYTF	TGCAGTGCTAGACCTACAGGGAACTATGGCTACACCTTC
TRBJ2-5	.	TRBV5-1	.	CASSLEVFETQYF	TGCGCCAGCAGCCTCGAGGTTTTTGAGACCCAGTACTTC
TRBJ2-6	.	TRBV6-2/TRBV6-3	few	CASSPSVQTHRYSGSGANVLTF	TGTGCCAGCAGTCCGTCAGTGCAAACTCATCGCTATTCGGGCTCTGGGGCCAACGTCCTGACTTTC
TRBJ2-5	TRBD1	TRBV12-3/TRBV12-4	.	CASSLWGTGSDGETQYF	TGTGCCAGCAGTTTATGGGGGACAGGGTCTGACGGAGAGACCCAGTACTTC
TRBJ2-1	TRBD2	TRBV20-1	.	CSAVAMGLRSYNEQFF	TGCAGTGCTGTTGCTATGGGACTACGCTCCTACAATGAGCAGTTCTTC
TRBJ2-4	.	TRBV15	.	CATSTGQNIQYF	TGTGCCACCAGCACTGGACAAAACATTCAGTACTTC
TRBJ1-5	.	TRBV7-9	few	CASSLRRDSPQHF	TGTGCCAGCAGCCTGCGCCGGGACTCCCCCCAGCATTTT
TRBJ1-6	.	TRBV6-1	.	CASSESRGSPLHF	TGTGCCAGCAGTGAATCCAGGGGATCACCCCTCCACTTT
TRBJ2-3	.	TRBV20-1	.	CSARRQTTGADTQYF	TGCAGTGCTAGACGTCAGACGACCGGGGCAGATACGCAGTATTTT
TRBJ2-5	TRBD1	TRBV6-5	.	CASSFTGGVGYGEQYF	TGTGCCAGCAGTTTTACAGGGGGAGTAGGCTACGGAGAGCAGTACTTC
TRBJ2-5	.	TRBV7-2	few	CASSLDTGQETQYF	TGTGCCAGCAGCTTAGATACCGGGCAAGAGACCCAGTACTTC